This TCR beta chain was recovered during a study of cytotoxic CD8 clonotypes in ibrutinib-treated CLL (dated by TCRdb to the early 2020s). For context, the study as a whole: The cohort was composed of about a dozen relapsed/refractory and roughly 16 treatment-naive patients; IGHV unmutated status was identified in fewer than 18 patients. Partial responses were observed in roughly 24 patients and complete responses in 2; after a median follow-up of roughly 72 months, remission was maintained in approximately 14 patients and progression was observed in approximately 12. Samples at response were collected after a median of approximately twelve months of treatment, with a range of about 6 to 40 months. An average of roughly 270,000 productive templates and 94,082 productive rearrangements was obtained per sample. Longitudinal samples were available for about 30% of the 86 trial participants. Cryopreserved peripheral blood mononuclear cells were obtained prior to treatment, at the time of response, and at either disease progression or sustained remission. Every sample from remission and from progressive disease was obtained while the patients were still on ibrutinib. What the authors observed across the whole study: Baseline clonality was found to be higher than that of age-matched healthy donors and was strongly correlated with circulating CD8+ T-cell counts. An increase in clonality was observed at ibrutinib response, with clonality remaining stable during sustained remission and falling back toward baseline at progression. Public clonotypes were rare and either shrank or stayed stable during treatment, and the rise in clonality at ibrutinib response reflected expansion of private clonotypes. Lymph node repertoires were not examined, and the timing of sampling was not matched between patients in sustained remission and those whose disease progressed.

This clone turned up a few times. Its antigen has not been determined. Per-base qualities were not stored, and no clone one base away is much larger. Taken with the paper, the label for time point translates to: roughly 23 months on ibrutinib. Roughly 1.9 micrograms of genomic DNA were extracted from cryopreserved PBMCs for TCR beta library preparation. High-throughput TCR beta sequencing was performed on longitudinal blood samples from CLL patients receiving ibrutinib monotherapy. The patients took part in an open-label, single-center phase 2 trial of ibrutinib monotherapy. On a MiSeq, deep resolution sequencing aimed for a depth between 1 in 1 million and 1 in 200,000 T cells, with each clonotype covered around 9.2x on average. The immunoSEQ hsTCRB Kit was used to generate TCR beta libraries. For the original study's pipeline: Data were analyzed with ImmunoSEQ Data Assistant and ImmunoSEQ Analyzer, with V, D and J genes assigned per IMGT definitions. Clonality, which ranges from 0 to 1, was calculated by subtracting the normalized Shannon entropy of productive rearrangement frequencies from one. Only overrepresented clonotypes making up at least 0.05% of each patient's repertoire were included in the public clonotype analysis. Repertoires from 10 to 15 age-matched healthy donors in immuneACCESS were used as clonality controls. TCRdb limited this immuneACCESS table to in-frame rearrangements with V and J called. A share of clones is missing; checked studies link under half to unresolved V genes, and the rest is unexplained. Clone size and V and J calls were adopted from that table, with D and trimming inferred from the DNA. The sample table lists under 200,000 clones, roughly four fifths of them with a count of one. Under 5.5% of the sample rests with the top ten.

The trim is 4 bases for V and 0 bases for J, with a gap of 12 bases between the germline ends. The CDR3 sequence holds 15 residues, the cysteine and phenylalanine included. The DNA shown is the 45-base CDR3, in frame from base 1. CDR1 and CDR2, looked up from the germline V gene, are MDHEN and SYDVKM. The receptor was derived from a human donor with chronic lymphocytic leukemia. The input for sequencing was PBMCs, taken after 24 months of ibrutinib treatment. The chain links TRBV28 with TRBJ1-2; the D region possibly corresponds to TRBD1 (5 bases align). The DNA sequence is as follows: TGTGCCAGCAGTTCGGACACGACAACTAACTATGGCTACACCTTC. The resulting protein is CASSSDTTTNYGYTF.